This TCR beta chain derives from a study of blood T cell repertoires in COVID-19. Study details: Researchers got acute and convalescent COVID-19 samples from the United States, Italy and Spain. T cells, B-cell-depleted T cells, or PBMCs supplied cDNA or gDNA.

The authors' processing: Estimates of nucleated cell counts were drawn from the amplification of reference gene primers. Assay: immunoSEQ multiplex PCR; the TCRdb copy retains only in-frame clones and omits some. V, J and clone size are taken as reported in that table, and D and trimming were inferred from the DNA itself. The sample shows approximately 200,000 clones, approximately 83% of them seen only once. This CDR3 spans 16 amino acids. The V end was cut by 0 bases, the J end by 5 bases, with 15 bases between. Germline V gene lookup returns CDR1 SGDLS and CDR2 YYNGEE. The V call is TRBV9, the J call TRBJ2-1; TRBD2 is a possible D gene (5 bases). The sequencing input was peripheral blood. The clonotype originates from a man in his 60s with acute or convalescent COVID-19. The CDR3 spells CASSVVGASGNNEQFF. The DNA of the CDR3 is TGTGCCAGCAGCGTAGTAGGAGCCAGCGGTAACAATGAGCAGTTCTTC.